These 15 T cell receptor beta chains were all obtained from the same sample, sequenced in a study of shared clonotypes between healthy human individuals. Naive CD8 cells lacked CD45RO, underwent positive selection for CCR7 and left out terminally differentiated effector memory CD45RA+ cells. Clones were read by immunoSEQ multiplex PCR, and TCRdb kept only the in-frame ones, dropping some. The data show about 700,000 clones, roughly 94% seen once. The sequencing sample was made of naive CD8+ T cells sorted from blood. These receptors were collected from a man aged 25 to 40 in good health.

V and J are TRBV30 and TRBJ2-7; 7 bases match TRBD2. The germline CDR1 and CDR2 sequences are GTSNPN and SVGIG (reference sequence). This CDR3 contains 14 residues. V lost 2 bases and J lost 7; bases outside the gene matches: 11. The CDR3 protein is CAWSLALTGGEQYF. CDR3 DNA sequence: TGTGCCTGGAGTCTCGCCCTCACGGGGGGTGAGCAGTACTTC.

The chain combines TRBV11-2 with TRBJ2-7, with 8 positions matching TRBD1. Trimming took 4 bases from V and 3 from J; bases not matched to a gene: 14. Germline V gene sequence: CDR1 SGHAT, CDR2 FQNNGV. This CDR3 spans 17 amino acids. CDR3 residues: CASSSHSRGTGNYEQYF. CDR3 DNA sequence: TGTGCCAGCAGCTCTCATAGCCGGGGGACAGGTAACTACGAGCAGTACTTC.

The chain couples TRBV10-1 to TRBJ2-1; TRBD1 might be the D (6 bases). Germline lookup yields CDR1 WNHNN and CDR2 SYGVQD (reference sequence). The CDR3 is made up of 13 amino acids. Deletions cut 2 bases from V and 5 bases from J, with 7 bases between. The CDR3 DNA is TGCGCCAGCAGTGAGAGACAGGACAATGAGCAGTTCTTC. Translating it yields CASSERQDNEQFF.

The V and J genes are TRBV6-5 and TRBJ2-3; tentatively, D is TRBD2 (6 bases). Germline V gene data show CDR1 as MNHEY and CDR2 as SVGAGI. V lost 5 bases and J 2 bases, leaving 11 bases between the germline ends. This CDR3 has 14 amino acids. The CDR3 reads CASSPRGATDTQYF. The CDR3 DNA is TGTGCCAGCAGTCCCCGCGGGGCCACAGATACGCAGTATTTT.

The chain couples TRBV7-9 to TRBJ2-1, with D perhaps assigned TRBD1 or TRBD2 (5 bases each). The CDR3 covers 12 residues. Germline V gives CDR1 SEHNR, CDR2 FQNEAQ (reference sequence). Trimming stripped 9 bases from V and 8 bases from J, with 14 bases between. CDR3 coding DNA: TGTGCCAGTCAGGGAGAATCTCATGAGCAGTTCTTC. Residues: CASQGESHEQFF. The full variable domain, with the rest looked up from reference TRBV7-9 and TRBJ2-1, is DTGVSQNPRHKITKRGQNVTFRCDPISEHNRLYWYRQTLGQGPEFLTYFQNEAQLEKSRLLSDRFSAERPKGSFSTLEIQRTEQGDSAMYLCASQGESHEQFFGPGTRLTVL.

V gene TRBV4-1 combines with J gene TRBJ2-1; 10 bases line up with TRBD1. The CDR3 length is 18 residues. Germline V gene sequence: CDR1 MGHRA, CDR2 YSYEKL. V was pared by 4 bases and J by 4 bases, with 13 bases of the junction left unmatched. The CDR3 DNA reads TGCGCCAGCAGCCGCAAAACATTCACGGGACAGGGGTACAATGAGCAGTTCTTC. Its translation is CASSRKTFTGQGYNEQFF.

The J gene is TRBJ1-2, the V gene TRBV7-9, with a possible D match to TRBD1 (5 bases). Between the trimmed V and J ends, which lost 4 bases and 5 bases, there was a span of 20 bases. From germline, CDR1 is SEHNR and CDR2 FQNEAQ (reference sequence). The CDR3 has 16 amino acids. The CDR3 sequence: CASSSQGMGVRYGYTF. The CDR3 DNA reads TGTGCCAGCAGCTCCCAGGGTATGGGGGTACGTTATGGCTACACCTTC.

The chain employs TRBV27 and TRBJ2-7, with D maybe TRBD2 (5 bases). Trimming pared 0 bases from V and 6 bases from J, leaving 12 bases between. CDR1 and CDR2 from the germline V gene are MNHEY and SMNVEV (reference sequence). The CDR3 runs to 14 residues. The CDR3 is CASSLSGVRGEQYF. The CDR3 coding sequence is TGTGCCAGCAGTTTATCCGGGGTTCGGGGCGAGCAGTACTTC.

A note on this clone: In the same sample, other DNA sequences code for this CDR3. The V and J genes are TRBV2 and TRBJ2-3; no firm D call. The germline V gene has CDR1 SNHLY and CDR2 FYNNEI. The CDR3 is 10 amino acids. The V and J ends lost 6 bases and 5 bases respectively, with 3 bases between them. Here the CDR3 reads CASRGDTQYF. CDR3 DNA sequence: TGTGCCAGCAGAGGAGATACGCAGTATTTT.

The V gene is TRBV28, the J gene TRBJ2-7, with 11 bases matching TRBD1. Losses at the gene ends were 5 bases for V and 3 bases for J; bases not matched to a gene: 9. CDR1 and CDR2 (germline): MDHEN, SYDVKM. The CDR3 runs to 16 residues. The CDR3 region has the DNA TGTGCCAGCAGTCTCCACCGGGACAGGGGGGACTACGAGCAGTACTTC. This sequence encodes CASSLHRDRGDYEQYF.

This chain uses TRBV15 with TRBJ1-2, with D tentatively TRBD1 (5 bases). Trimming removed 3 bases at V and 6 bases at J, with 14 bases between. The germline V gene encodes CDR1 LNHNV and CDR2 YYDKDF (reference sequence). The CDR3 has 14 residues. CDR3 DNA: TGTGCCACCAGCAGCGAAGAGTGGGGGGATGGCTACACCTTC. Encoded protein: CATSSEEWGDGYTF.

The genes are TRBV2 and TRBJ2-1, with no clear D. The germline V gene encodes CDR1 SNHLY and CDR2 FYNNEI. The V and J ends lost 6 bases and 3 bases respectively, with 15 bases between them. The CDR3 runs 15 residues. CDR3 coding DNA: TGTGCCAGCAGCCCCCGTACTGGCAGCTACAATGAGCAGTTCTTC. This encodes CASSPRTGSYNEQFF.

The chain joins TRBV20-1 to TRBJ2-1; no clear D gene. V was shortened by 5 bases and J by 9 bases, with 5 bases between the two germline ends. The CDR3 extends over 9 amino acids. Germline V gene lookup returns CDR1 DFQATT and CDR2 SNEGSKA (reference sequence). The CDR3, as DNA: TGCAGTGCTTCCCCTGAGCAGTTCTTC. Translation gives CSASPEQFF.

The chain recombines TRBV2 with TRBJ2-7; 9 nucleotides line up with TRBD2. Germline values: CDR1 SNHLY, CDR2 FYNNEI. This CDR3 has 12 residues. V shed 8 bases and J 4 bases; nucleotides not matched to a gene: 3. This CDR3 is CASVSGSYEQYF. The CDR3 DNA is TGTGCCAGCGTTAGCGGGAGTTACGAGCAGTACTTC.

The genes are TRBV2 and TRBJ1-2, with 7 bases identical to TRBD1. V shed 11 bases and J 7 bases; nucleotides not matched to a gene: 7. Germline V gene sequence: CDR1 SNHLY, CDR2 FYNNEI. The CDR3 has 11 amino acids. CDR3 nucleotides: TGTGCCGGACAGGTGATAACTGGCTACACCTTC. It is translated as CAGQVITGYTF.